Listed here are 21 T cell receptor beta chains from one sample, sequenced in a study of blood T cells in healthy people across ages. Next came a second PCR, run for about 6 to 12 cycles, which used a sample-barcoded 5' primer along with a J-beta primer mix. TCRdb recomputed calls from the 5' RACE reads with MiXCR, one row per CDR3 protein. The data show over 1,500,000 distinct CDR3 sequences, with 49% seen just once and over 2% held by the top ten. Sequenced: blood. Source of these receptors: a woman aged 40 to 55 in good health.

The chain is built from TRBV27 and TRBJ2-7; 7 bases match TRBD1. The germline V gene encodes CDR1 MNHEY and CDR2 SMNVEV (reference sequence). CDR3 length: 17 amino acids. V shed 6 bases and J 2 bases; nucleotides not matched to a gene: 16. The CDR3 protein is CASSPGHRDRYTYEQYF. The CDR3 nucleotides are TGTGCCAGCAGCCCTGGTCATCGGGACAGATATACCTACGAGCAGTACTTC.

This clonotype was counted between two and nine times. The rearrangement joins TRBV5-1 to TRBJ1-2, with TRBD1 matching 10 bases. The CDR3 length is 16 residues. With 3 bases clipped from V and 7 bases from J, the junction kept 12 bases outside the gene matches. Germline CDR1 and CDR2: SGHRS and YFSETQ. In nucleotides, the CDR3 is TGCGCCAGCAGCTACGAGTCGGGACAGGGGACCTTTGGCTACACCTTC. Protein: CASSYESGQGTFGYTF.

This clonotype was observed a few times. This sequence joins TRBV7-9 and TRBJ2-7; D is perhaps TRBD2 (5 bases). There are 15 residues in the CDR3. V dropped 2 bases and J dropped 7 bases, with 18 bases sitting between them. The germline CDR1 and CDR2 sequences are SEHNR and FQNEAQ (reference sequence). The CDR3 region is CASSLTSALLGEQYF. The CDR3 DNA follows: TGTGCCAGCAGCTTAACTTCGGCCCTACTAGGGGAGCAGTACTTC. Based on the CDR3 plus reference TRBV7-9 and TRBJ2-7, the full variable domain is DTGVSQNPRHKITKRGQNVTFRCDPISEHNRLYWYRQTLGQGPEFLTYFQNEAQLEKSRLLSDRFSAERPKGSFSTLEIQRTEQGDSAMYLCASSLTSALLGEQYFGPGTRLTVT.

The CDR3 loop reads CSVEGADRGLLETQYF. CDR3 in DNA: TGCAGCGTTGAGGGGGCGGACAGGGGGCTTCTTGAGACCCAGTACTTC. The rearrangement joins TRBV29-1 to TRBJ2-7; TRBD1 aligns across 11 bases. The J call may be in error: the DNA end matches TRBJ2-5 better. The CDR3 is made up of 16 amino acids. Germline loops: CDR1 SQVTM, CDR2 ANQGSEA.

This clonotype came up a few times. The rearrangement uses TRBV11-2 and TRBJ2-7, with a tentative D call TRBD1 (6 bases). Per germline, CDR1 SGHAT and CDR2 FQNNGV. V was cut by 1 base and J by 6 bases, with 16 bases left in between. The CDR3 covers 15 residues. CDR3 DNA: TGTGCCAGCAGCTTAGTTCCATTACAGGGAAGCGAGCAGTACTTC. Protein product: CASSLVPLQGSEQYF.

The chain carries TRBV4-2 and TRBJ2-1; D might be TRBD1 (6 bases). In germline, CDR1 is LGHNA, CDR2 YNFKEQ. With 8 bases removed from V and 4 bases from J, the gap between germline ends came to 12 bases. This CDR3 contains 13 residues. For the CDR3, the DNA is TGTGCCAGCGGCCGGGACACATACAATGAGCAGTTCTTC. This translates into CASGRDTYNEQFF.

The chain carries TRBV6-2 or TRBV6-3 and TRBJ2-5; D is undetermined. Germline V gene lookup returns CDR1 MNHEY and CDR2 SVGEGT. Trimming took off 8 bases at V and 0 bases at J, with 16 bases between the two ends. The CDR3 extends over 15 amino acids. The CDR3 bases are TGTGCCAGCCGGAGTTTGGCAGAGTACCAAGAGACCCAGTACTTC. Protein sequence: CASRSLAEYQETQYF.

A word on this clonotype: One end of the junction is discordant with germline, which a read error may explain. The chain is built from TRBV29-1 and TRBJ2-6, with a tentative D call TRBD1 (5 bases). The CDR3 extends over 13 amino acids. The germline V gene has CDR1 SQVTM and CDR2 ANQGSEA. The CDR3 coding sequence is TGCAGCGTTGTAAGGCCTGGGGCCAACGTCCCGACTTTC. This translates into CSVVRPGANVPTF.

This chain joins TRBV20-1 and TRBJ2-1; D gene uncertain. The ends were cut back, 0 bases at V and 6 bases at J, with 6 bases in the middle. Germline CDR1 and CDR2: DFQATT and SNEGSKA (reference sequence). The CDR3 spans 12 residues. The CDR3 coding sequence is TGCAGTGCTAGAGACTACCTCAATGAGCAGTTCTTC. As protein: CSARDYLNEQFF.

This CDR3 is CASSHEGLAGAGEQFF. DNA of the CDR3: TGCGCCAGCAGCCACGAGGGACTAGCGGGGGCAGGTGAGCAGTTCTTC. The genes are TRBV5-1 and TRBJ2-1, with TRBD2 identical over 14 bases. Trimming removed 4 bases from V and 9 bases from J; junction bases left unmatched: 9. The CDR3 is 16 residues long. The V gene's germline CDR1 is SGHRS and CDR2 YFSETQ.

This chain connects TRBV5-1 to TRBJ2-5, with 9 bases lining up with TRBD2. CDR1 is SGHRS, CDR2 YFSETQ, per germline. This CDR3 is 15 amino acids long. Trimming took 5 bases from V and 2 from J; bases not matched to a gene: 7. The CDR3 loop reads CASRAGGGAQETQYF. In DNA form, the CDR3 reads TGCGCCAGCAGAGCAGGCGGGGGGGCACAAGAGACCCAGTACTTC.

This clonotype was recorded only once. The genes are TRBV4-3 and TRBJ1-4; 7 bases line up with TRBD1. The CDR3 totals 15 residues. V lost 0 bases, J lost 4 bases, and 2 bases stayed unmatched. Germline V gives CDR1 LGHNA, CDR2 YSLEER. The CDR3 DNA reads TGCGCCAGCAGCCAAGAACAGGGGATTAATGAAAAACTGTTTTTT. Translating it yields CASSQEQGINEKLFF.

The chain joins TRBV20-1 to TRBJ2-5; 7 nucleotides match TRBD2. This CDR3 has 13 residues. J lost 8 bases, V lost 1 base, and 7 bases had no gene match. Germline CDR1 and CDR2: DFQATT and SNEGSKA (reference sequence). In DNA form, the CDR3 reads TGCAGTGCTAGAGGGCTAGCGGTCCGTACCCAGTACTTC. Amino acids: CSARGLAVRTQYF.

The chain joins TRBV4-1 to TRBJ1-2; possible D gene TRBD1, 5 bases. Per the germline V gene, CDR1 is MGHRA and CDR2 is YSYEKL. V lost 0 bases and J lost 3, with 14 bases in between. This CDR3 has 16 residues. The CDR3, as DNA: TGCGCCAGCAGCCAAGAATCGCTAGACAGACACTATGGCTACACCTTC. Translated, it gives CASSQESLDRHYGYTF.

This sequence joins TRBV24-1 and TRBJ1-1; D not resolved. The length of the CDR3 is 12 residues. Germline V gene sequence: CDR1 KGHDR, CDR2 SFDVKD. V shed 3 bases and J shed 5 bases, with 6 bases lying between them. CDR3 amino acids: CATSDGLTEAFF. The CDR3 bases are TGTGCCACCAGTGATGGGTTGACTGAAGCTTTCTTT.

This clonotype has only a few counts. The gene calls are TRBV27 and TRBJ2-3, with TRBD2 matching over 7 bases. After removal of 6 bases from V and 10 bases from J, the junction contained 10 bases not matched to a gene. CDR1 is MNHEY, CDR2 SMNVEV, per germline (reference sequence). The length of the CDR3 is 13 residues. The CDR3 loop is CASSPGTAGAQYF. As DNA, the CDR3 is TGTGCCAGCAGCCCCGGCACCGCGGGGGCGCAGTATTTT.

This clonotype appeared many times. This chain links TRBV7-2 with TRBJ2-7; D ambiguous. This CDR3 is 12 amino acids long. The germline V gene has CDR1 SGHTA and CDR2 FQGNSA. Trimming took 0 bases from V and 7 from J, leaving 7 bases between them. The CDR3 DNA sequence: TGTGCCAGCAGCTTAGCATGGGGAGAGCAGTACTTC. Its protein product is CASSLAWGEQYF. Full variable domain (outside the CDR3, taken from reference TRBV7-2 and TRBJ2-7): GAGVSQSPSNKVTEKGKDVELRCDPISGHTALYWYRQSLGQGLEFLIYFQGNSAPDKSGLPSDRFSAERTGGSVSTLTIQRTQQEDSAVYLCASSLAWGEQYFGPGTRLTVT.

V usage is TRBV28 and J usage is TRBJ2-7; D is perhaps TRBD1 (6 bases). The CDR3 has 14 amino acids. Germline CDR1 is MDHEN and CDR2 is SYDVKM. V was cut by 6 bases and J by 4 bases, with 16 bases left in between. The CDR3 coding sequence is TGTGCCAGCAGCGTTCTGGACAGAATTTACGAGCAGTACTTC. Translating it yields CASSVLDRIYEQYF.

The chain has TRBV9 and TRBJ1-6; TRBD1 is a possible D gene (5 bases). The germline gives CDR1 SGDLS, CDR2 YYNGEE. The CDR3 runs 16 residues. Trimming removed 0 bases at V and 7 bases at J, with 14 bases between. The CDR3 DNA follows: TGTGCCAGCAGCGTAGGAACCGGGACGGTCAATTCACCCCTCCACTTT. Protein sequence: CASSVGTGTVNSPLHF. Using reference TRBV9 and TRBJ1-6 for the parts outside the CDR3, the full variable domain is DSGVTQTPKHLITATGQRVTLRCSPRSGDLSVYWYQQSLDQGLQFLIQYYNGEERAKGNILERFSAQQFPDLHSELNLSSLELGDSALYFCASSVGTGTVNSPLHFGNGTRLTVT.

The sample holds one count of this clonotype. The chain couples TRBV5-1 to TRBJ2-5, with D possibly being TRBD1 (6 bases). There are 16 residues in the CDR3. V was pared by 0 bases and J by 5 bases, with 17 bases between. CDR1 SGHRS and CDR2 YFSETQ come from the germline V gene. The DNA of the CDR3 is TGCGCCAGCAGCTTGGGGGACAAGTGGGTGGCGGAGACCCAGTACTTC. Its translation is CASSLGDKWVAETQYF.

This clonotype was detected a few times. V gene TRBV2 combines with J gene TRBJ1-2; possible D gene TRBD1, 6 bases. The V gene's germline CDR1 is SNHLY and CDR2 FYNNEI. This CDR3 spans 16 amino acids. V shed 6 bases and J shed 2 bases, with 19 bases lying between them. The chain's CDR3 is CASSESGGQLNYGYTF. The DNA of the CDR3 is TGTGCCAGCAGCGAGAGCGGGGGACAACTAAACTATGGCTACACCTTC.